This TCR beta chain was captured in a study of beta chain features in type 1 diabetes. This clone has just a few counts. Antigen unknown. Study-wide points: cDNA-based reads could over-represent cells with high TCR expression. Moderate yet significant TCRB CDR3 shortening was seen in Type 1 diabetes patients in all four CD4+ subsets.

The investigators reverse transcribed all of the isolated RNA, so they sequenced expressed TCRB transcripts. Sequencing of naive, central memory and regulatory T cell samples gave an average of roughly 3.6 million reads. Assay used: immunoSEQ multiplex PCR; TCRdb lists only in-frame clones, some missing. The sample holds 600,000 to 700,000 clones, 9.5% to 15% seen once. The V gene's germline CDR1 is SQVTM and CDR2 ANQGSEA. Deletions cut 6 bases from V and 2 bases from J, with 11 bases between. The CDR3 length is 12 residues. A heparinised blood draw that averaged about 100 mL was obtained once from each donor.

The source is a man aged 25 to 40 with type 1 diabetes. The sequenced material came from naive CD4+ T cells from blood. The gene calls are TRBV29-1 and TRBJ2-7; no clear D gene. The DNA of the CDR3 is TGCAGCGTCTCAGCGAGAACCTACGAGCAGTACTTC. Protein: CSVSARTYEQYF.